Here is one TCR beta chain with its context. The source of the sample is a study of control samples from healthy donors and cancer patients. TCRdb keeps only in-frame clones here, not all; method: immunoSEQ multiplex PCR. The sample records over 150,000 clones, roughly 94% being singletons. The V gene end was trimmed by 5 bases and the J gene end by 4 bases; junction bases not matched to a gene: 7. This CDR3 is 14 amino acids long. CDR1 and CDR2 from the germline V gene are SGHTA and FQGNSA. This sequence joins TRBV7-2 and TRBJ1-1, with TRBD1 matching 7 bases. The receptor was isolated from a man in his forties in good health. The sample taken for sequencing was blood. This chain's CDR3 is CASSPQGGRTEAFF. The DNA for the CDR3 is TGTGCCAGCAGCCCCCAGGGGGGTCGCACTGAAGCTTTCTTT.